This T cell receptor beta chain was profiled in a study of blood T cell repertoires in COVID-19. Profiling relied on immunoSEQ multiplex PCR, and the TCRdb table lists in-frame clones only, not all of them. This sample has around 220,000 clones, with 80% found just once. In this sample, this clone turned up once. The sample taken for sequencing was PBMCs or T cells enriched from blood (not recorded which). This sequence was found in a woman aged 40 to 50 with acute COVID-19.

The CDR3 sequence: CASSLDGGIDTGELFF. As DNA, the CDR3 is TGCGCCAGCAGCTTGGACGGGGGTATTGACACCGGGGAGCTGTTTTTT. J is TRBJ2-2 and V is TRBV5-1; a weak D match, TRBD2 (6 bases). V lost 0 bases, J lost 3 bases, and 12 bases lay in between. Germline assignment: CDR1 SGHRS and CDR2 YFSETQ. The length of the CDR3 is 16 residues.